This T cell receptor (beta chain) was identified in a study of cytomegalovirus exposure and HLA in healthy donors. Turning to this clone: One end of the junction fails to match germline, which may point to a read error.

The PCR had 60 Vbeta and 13 Jbeta primers. Some clones are missing from TCRdb's copy, which holds only in-frame ones; the method was immunoSEQ multiplex PCR. The table includes 310,000 or so clones, roughly 90% detected once. The CDR3 runs to 17 residues. Germline V CDR1 and CDR2: SSHAT, FNYEAQ (reference sequence). The TCR originated in a woman between 18 and 29 years old in good health and CMV-seronegative. V gene TRBV7-7 combines with J gene TRBJ2-1; 8 bases line up with TRBD2. The material sequenced was PBMCs. As DNA, the CDR3 is TGTGCTAGCAGTCCACTTCCGGGACACGGGAGGGGTAATGAGCAGTTCTTC. It yields the protein CASSPLPGHGRGNEQFF. Drawing the rest from reference TRBV7-7 and TRBJ2-1, the complete variable domain is GAGVSQSPRYKVTKRGQDVTLRCDPISSHATLYWYQQALGQGPEFLTYFNYEAQPDKSGLPSDRFSAERPEGSISTLTIQRTEQRDSAMYRCASSPLPGHGRGNEQFFGPGTRLTVL.